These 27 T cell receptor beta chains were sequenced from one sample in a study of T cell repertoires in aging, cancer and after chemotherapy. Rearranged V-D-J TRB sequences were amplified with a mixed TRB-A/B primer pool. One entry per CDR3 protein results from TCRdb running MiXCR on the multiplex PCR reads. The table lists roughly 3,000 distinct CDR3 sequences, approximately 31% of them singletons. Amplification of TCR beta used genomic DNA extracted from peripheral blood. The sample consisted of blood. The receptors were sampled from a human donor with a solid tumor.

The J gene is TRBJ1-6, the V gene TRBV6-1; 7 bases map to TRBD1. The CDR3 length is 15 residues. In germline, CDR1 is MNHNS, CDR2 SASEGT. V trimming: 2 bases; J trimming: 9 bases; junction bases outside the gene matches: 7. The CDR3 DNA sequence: TGTGCCAGCAGTGAAAGTTGGACAGGCGTTTCACCCCTCCACTTT. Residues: CASSESWTGVSPLHF.

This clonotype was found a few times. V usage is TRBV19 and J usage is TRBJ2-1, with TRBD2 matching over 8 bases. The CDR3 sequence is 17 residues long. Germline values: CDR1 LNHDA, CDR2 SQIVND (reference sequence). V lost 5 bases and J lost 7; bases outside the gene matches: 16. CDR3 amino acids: CASSPVAGTRGKNEQFF. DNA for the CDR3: TGTGCCAGTAGTCCGGTAGCCGGGACTAGGGGGAAGAATGAGCAGTTCTTC.

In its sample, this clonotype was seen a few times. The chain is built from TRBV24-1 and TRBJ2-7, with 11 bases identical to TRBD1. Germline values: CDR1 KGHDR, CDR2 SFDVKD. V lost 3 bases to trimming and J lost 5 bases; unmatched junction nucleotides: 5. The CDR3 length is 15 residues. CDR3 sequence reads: CATSDAGQGADEQYF. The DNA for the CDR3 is TGTGCCACCAGTGATGCCGGACAGGGGGCTGACGAGCAGTACTTC.

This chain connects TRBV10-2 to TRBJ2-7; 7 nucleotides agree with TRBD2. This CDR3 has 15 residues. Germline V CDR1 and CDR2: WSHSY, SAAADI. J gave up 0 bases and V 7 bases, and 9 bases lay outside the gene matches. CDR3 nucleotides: TGCGCCAGCAACCTAGCGGCGGTCCTCTCCTACGAGCAGTACTTC. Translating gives CASNLAAVLSYEQYF.

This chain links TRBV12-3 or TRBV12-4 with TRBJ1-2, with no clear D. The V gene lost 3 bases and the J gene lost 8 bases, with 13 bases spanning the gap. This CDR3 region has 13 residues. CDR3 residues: CASSFTGPGGYTF. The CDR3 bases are TGTGCCAGCAGTTTCACCGGACCCGGGGGCTACACCTTC.

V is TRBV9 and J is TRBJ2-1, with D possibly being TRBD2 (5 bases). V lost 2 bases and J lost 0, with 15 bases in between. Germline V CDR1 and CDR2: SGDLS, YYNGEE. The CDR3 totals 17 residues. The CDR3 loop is CASSVGSVLSSYNEQFF. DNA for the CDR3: TGTGCCAGCAGCGTGGGTAGCGTCTTAAGCTCCTACAATGAGCAGTTCTTC. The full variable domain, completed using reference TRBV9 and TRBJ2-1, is DSGVTQTPKHLITATGQRVTLRCSPRSGDLSVYWYQQSLDQGLQFLIQYYNGEERAKGNILERFSAQQFPDLHSELNLSSLELGDSALYFCASSVGSVLSSYNEQFFGPGTRLTVL.

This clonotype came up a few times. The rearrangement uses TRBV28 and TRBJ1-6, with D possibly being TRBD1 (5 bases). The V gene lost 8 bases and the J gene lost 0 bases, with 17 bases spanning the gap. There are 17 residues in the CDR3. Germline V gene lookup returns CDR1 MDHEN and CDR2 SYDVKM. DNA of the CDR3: TGTGCCAGCGGGGGGGGGTTCGGGGACTCCTATAATTCACCCCTCCACTTT. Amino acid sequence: CASGGGFGDSYNSPLHF.

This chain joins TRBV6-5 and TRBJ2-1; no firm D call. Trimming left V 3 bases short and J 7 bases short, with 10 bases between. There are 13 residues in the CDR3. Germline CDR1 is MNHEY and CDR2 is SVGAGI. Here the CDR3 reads CASSYPNVNEQFF. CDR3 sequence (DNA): TGTGCCAGCAGTTATCCAAATGTGAATGAGCAGTTCTTC.

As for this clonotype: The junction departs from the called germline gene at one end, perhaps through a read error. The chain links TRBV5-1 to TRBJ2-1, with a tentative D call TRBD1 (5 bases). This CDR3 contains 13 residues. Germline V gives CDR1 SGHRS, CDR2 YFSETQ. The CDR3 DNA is TGCGCCAGCAGTTTGGGGCTACACAATGAGCAGTTCTTC. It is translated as CASSLGLHNEQFF.

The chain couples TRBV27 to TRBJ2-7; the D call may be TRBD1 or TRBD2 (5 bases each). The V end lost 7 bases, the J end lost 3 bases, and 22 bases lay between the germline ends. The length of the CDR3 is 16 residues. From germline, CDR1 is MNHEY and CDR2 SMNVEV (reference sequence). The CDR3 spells CASTPLGWGRDYEQYF. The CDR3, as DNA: TGTGCCAGCACCCCGCTGGGGTGGGGGAGAGACTACGAGCAGTACTTC.

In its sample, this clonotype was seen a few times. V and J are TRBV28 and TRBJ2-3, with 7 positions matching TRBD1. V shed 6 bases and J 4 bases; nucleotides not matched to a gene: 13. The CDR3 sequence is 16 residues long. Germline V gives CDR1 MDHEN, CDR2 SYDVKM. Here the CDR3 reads CASSKLDQGDADTQYF. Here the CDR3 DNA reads TGTGCCAGCAGCAAACTTGATCAGGGGGATGCAGATACGCAGTATTTT.

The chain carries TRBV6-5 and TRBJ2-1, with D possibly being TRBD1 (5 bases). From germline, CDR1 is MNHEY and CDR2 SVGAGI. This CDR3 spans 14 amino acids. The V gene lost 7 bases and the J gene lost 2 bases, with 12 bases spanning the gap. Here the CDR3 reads CASTQGVTYNEQFF. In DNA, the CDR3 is TGTGCCAGCACCCAAGGGGTTACCTACAATGAGCAGTTCTTC.

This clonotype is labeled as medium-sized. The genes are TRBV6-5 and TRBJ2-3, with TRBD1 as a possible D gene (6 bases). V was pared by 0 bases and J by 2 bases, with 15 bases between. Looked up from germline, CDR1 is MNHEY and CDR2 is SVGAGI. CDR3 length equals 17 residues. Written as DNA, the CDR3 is TGTGCCAGCAGTTACTCCTGGGGGACACATAACACAGATACGCAGTATTTT. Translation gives CASSYSWGTHNTDTQYF.

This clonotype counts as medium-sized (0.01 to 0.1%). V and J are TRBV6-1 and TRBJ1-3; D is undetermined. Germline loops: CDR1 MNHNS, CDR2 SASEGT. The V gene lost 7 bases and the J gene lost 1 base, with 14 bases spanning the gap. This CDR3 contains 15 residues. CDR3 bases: TGTGCCAGCACGATGGTAGTCGTTTCTGGAAACACCATATATTTT. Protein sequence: CASTMVVVSGNTIYF.

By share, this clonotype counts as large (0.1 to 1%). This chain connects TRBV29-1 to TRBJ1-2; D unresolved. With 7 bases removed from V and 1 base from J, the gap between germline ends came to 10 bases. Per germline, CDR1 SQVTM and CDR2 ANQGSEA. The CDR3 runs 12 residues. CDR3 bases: TGCAGCGCCGCATCCAATAACTATGGCTACACCTTC. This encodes CSAASNNYGYTF.

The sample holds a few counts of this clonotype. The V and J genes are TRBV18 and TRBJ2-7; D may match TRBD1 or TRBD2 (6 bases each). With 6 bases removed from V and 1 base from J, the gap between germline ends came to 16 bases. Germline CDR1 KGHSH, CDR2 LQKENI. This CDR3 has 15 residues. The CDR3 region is CASSLNRDSSYEQYF. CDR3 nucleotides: TGTGCCAGCTCGCTCAACAGGGACTCTTCCTACGAGCAGTACTTC.

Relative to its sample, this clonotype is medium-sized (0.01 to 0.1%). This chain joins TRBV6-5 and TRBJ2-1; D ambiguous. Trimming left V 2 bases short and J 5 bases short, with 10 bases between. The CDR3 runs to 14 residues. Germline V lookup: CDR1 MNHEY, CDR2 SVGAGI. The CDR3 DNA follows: TGTGCCAGCAGTTACCACTGGGGTAACAATGAGCAGTTCTTC. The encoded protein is CASSYHWGNNEQFF.

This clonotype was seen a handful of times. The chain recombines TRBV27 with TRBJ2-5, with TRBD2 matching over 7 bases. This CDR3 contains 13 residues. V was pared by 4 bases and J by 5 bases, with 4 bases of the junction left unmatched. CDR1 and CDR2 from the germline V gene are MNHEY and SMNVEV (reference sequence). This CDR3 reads CASSWGEGETQYF. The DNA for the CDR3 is TGTGCCAGCAGTTGGGGGGAGGGGGAGACCCAGTACTTC.

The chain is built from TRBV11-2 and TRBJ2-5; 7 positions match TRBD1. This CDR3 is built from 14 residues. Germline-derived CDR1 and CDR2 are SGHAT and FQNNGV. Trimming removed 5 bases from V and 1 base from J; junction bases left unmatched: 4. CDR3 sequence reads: CASSAGTAQETQYF. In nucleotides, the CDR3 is TGTGCCAGCAGCGCCGGGACAGCCCAAGAGACCCAGTACTTC.

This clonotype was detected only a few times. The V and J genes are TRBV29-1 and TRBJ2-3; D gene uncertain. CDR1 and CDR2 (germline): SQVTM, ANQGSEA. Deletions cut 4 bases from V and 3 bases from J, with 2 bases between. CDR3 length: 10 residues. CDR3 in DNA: TGCAGCGTTGGGACAGATACGCAGTATTTT. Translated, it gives CSVGTDTQYF.

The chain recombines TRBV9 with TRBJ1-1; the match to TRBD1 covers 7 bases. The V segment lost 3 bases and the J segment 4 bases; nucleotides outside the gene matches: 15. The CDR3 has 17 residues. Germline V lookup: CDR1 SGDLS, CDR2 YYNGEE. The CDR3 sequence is CASSEGERGRGPTEAFF. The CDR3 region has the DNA TGTGCCAGCAGCGAAGGGGAGAGGGGGCGAGGTCCCACTGAAGCTTTCTTT.

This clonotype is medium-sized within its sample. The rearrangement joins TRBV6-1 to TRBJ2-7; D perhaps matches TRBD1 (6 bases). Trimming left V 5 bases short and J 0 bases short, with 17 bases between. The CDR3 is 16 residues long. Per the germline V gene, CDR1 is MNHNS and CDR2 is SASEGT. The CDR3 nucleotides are TGTGCCAGCAGTCTCAATCCAGGGGTCATCTCCTACGAGCAGTACTTC. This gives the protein CASSLNPGVISYEQYF.

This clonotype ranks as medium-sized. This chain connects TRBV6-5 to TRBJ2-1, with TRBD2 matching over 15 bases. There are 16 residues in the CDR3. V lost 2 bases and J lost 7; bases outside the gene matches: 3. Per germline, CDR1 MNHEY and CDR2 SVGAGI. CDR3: CASSYVGTSGRNEQFF. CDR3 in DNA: TGTGCCAGCAGTTACGTCGGGACTAGCGGGAGGAATGAGCAGTTCTTC.

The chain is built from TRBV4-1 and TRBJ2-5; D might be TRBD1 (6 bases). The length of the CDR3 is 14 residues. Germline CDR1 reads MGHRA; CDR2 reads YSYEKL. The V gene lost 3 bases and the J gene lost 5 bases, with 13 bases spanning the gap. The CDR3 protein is CASSQPTQGETQYF. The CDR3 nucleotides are TGCGCCAGCAGCCAGCCGACCCAGGGGGAGACCCAGTACTTC.

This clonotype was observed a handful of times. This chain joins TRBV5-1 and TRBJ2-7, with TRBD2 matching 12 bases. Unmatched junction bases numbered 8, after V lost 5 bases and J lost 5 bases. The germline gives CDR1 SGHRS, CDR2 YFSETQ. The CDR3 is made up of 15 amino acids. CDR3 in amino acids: CASRRDRLAGDEQYF. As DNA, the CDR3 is TGCGCCAGCAGGCGAGACCGACTAGCGGGAGACGAGCAGTACTTC.

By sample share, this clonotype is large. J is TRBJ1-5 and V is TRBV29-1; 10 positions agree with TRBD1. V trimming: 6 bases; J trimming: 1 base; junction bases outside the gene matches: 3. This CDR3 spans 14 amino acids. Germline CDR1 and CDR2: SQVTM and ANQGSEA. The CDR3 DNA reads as TGCAGCGTGCGACAGGGGGCGAGCAATCAGCCCCAGCATTTT. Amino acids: CSVRQGASNQPQHF.

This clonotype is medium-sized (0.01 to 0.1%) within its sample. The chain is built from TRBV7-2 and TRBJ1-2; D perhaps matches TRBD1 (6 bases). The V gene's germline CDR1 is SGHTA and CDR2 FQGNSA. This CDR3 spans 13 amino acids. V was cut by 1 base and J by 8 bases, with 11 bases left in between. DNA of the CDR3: TGTGCCAGCAGCTTAGGGGGGGCTGGGGGCTACACCTTC. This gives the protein CASSLGGAGGYTF.